The 21 T cell receptor beta chains in this list originate from one sample, sequenced in a study of PD-L1 blockade in urothelial cancer listed by TCRdb under 2017. Receptors were amplified or captured by the immunoSEQ multiplex PCR assay. Held by TCRdb, this immuneACCESS table contains in-frame sequences only and omits some clones. Under half of the omission traces to an unresolved V gene where checked; the cause of the rest is unknown. This sample has 75,000 to 95,000 clones in its table, and approximately 90% of those were observed once. The top ten constitute 8% to 9.5% of the sample. This sample comprised PBMCs, obtained around atezolizumab (anti-PD-L1) treatment. The receptors were gathered from a man aged 60-69 years with urothelial cancer.

This clone appeared a single time. V and J are TRBV7-2 and TRBJ1-1; D unclear. This CDR3 comprises 13 residues. Germline values: CDR1 SGHTA, CDR2 FQGNSA. Trimming left V 1 base short and J 8 bases short, with 11 bases between. CDR3: CASSLGQAREAFF. The DNA for the CDR3 is TGTGCCAGCAGCTTAGGGCAGGCCAGGGAAGCTTTCTTT.

The rearrangement uses TRBV7-2 and TRBJ1-5, with D tentatively TRBD1 (6 bases). Germline CDR1 and CDR2: SGHTA and FQGNSA. The V end was cut by 5 bases, the J end by 3 bases, with 14 bases between. The CDR3 consists of 15 residues. CDR3 protein: CASSLSGGNNQPQHF. The CDR3, as DNA: TGTGCCAGCAGCCTAAGCGGGGGCAACAATCAGCCCCAGCATTTT.

This clone was seen a single time. The gene calls are TRBV19 and TRBJ1-5; D is undetermined. The germline CDR1 and CDR2 sequences are LNHDA and SQIVND (reference sequence). Trimming shortened V by 4 bases and J by 0 bases, and 7 bases separated the two germline ends. The CDR3 spans 14 residues. DNA of the CDR3: TGTGCCAGTAGTAGGGAGGATAGCAATCAGCCCCAGCATTTT. It codes for CASSREDSNQPQHF.

V and J are TRBV9 and TRBJ1-1; D is unclear. Germline CDR1 reads SGDLS; CDR2 reads YYNGEE. The CDR3 totals 14 residues. The V end was cut by 1 base, the J end by 3 bases, with 10 bases between. CDR3 DNA: TGTGCCAGCAGCGTACTCCCAGAAGACACTGAAGCTTTCTTT. Residues: CASSVLPEDTEAFF.

CDR3 region: CASSLGQWAYEQYF. CDR3 nucleotide sequence: TGTGCCAGCAGCTTGGGACAGTGGGCCTACGAGCAGTACTTC. V gene TRBV7-8 combines with J gene TRBJ2-7, with 7 bases identical to TRBD1. Trimming cost V 3 bases and J 2 bases; bases outside gene matches: 4. CDR1 SGHVS and CDR2 FQNEAQ come from the germline V gene. The CDR3 has 14 amino acids.

V gene TRBV30 combines with J gene TRBJ1-1, with D possibly TRBD1 on 5 matching bases. Germline values: CDR1 GTSNPN, CDR2 SVGIG (reference sequence). V lost 1 base and J lost 4, with 10 bases in between. The CDR3 sequence is 13 residues long. The CDR3 is CAWSGQRGTEAFF. The CDR3 nucleotides are TGTGCCTGGAGTGGACAGCGGGGCACTGAAGCTTTCTTT. Looking up the rest from reference TRBV30 and TRBJ1-1 gives the full variable domain: SQTIHQWPATLVQPVGSPLSLECTVEGTSNPNLYWYRQAAGRGLQLLFYSVGIGQISSEVPQNLSASRPQDRQFILSSKKLLLSDSGFYLCAWSGQRGTEAFFGQGTRLTVV.

V usage is TRBV11-2 and J usage is TRBJ2-3, with a weak D call TRBD1 (5 bases). The CDR3 is 16 residues long. Trimming left V 0 bases short and J 4 bases short, with 14 bases between. CDR1 is SGHAT, CDR2 FQNNGV, per germline. DNA of the CDR3: TGTGCCAGCAGCTTAGAGCTTAGGGGATATTCAGATACGCAGTATTTT. This sequence encodes CASSLELRGYSDTQYF.

This clone was observed a single time. The V call is TRBV4-1, the J call TRBJ1-1, with D maybe TRBD1 (6 bases). This CDR3 has 16 amino acids. Germline lookup yields CDR1 MGHRA and CDR2 YSYEKL. Trimming left V 2 bases short and J 4 bases short, with 17 bases between. The CDR3 sequence is CASSQRGGTGPTEAFF. CDR3 bases: TGCGCCAGCAGCCAAAGGGGGGGTACGGGTCCCACTGAAGCTTTCTTT.

The chain uses TRBV5-4 and TRBJ2-1; 14 nucleotides match TRBD2. CDR1 SGHNT and CDR2 YYREEE come from the germline V gene (reference sequence). The length of the CDR3 is 16 residues. V was pared by 4 bases and J by 4 bases, with 4 bases of the junction left unmatched. The CDR3 spells CASSSGTSGSYNEQFF. CDR3 bases: TGTGCCAGCAGCAGCGGGACTAGCGGGAGTTACAATGAGCAGTTCTTC.

The chain is built from TRBV2 and TRBJ2-7; TRBD1 might be the D (6 bases). V lost 2 bases and J 2 bases, leaving 10 bases between the germline ends. Per the germline V gene, CDR1 is SNHLY and CDR2 is FYNNEI. CDR3 length equals 14 residues. CDR3 in amino acids: CASSEMGATYEQYF. The CDR3 bases are TGTGCCAGCAGTGAAATGGGGGCAACCTACGAGCAGTACTTC.

The V and J genes are TRBV30 and TRBJ2-7; 10 nucleotides align to TRBD2. CDR1 and CDR2 from the germline V gene are GTSNPN and SVGIG (reference sequence). Trimming removed 1 base from V and 0 bases from J; junction bases left unmatched: 9. This CDR3 contains 17 residues. CDR3 protein: CAWSGLRTSGSSYEQYF. CDR3 sequence (DNA): TGTGCCTGGAGTGGACTCCGGACTAGCGGAAGCTCCTACGAGCAGTACTTC.

The rearrangement joins TRBV10-3 to TRBJ1-1; 8 bases agree with TRBD1. With V trimmed by 6 bases and J by 4 bases, 7 bases remained unmatched. CDR1 is ENHRY and CDR2 is SYGVKD in the germline V gene. The length of the CDR3 is 14 residues. CDR3 in amino acids: CAIRSDRETTEAFF. CDR3 in DNA: TGTGCCATCAGATCGGACAGGGAGACCACTGAAGCTTTCTTT.

This rearrangement joins TRBV29-1 to TRBJ2-4; 7 bases are a match to TRBD2. J gave up 8 bases and V 4 bases, and 11 bases lay outside the gene matches. In germline, CDR1 is SQVTM, CDR2 ANQGSEA. This CDR3 region has 14 residues. CDR3 sequence: CSVAPSGEGDIQYF. The CDR3 bases are TGCAGCGTTGCCCCCAGCGGGGAAGGGGACATTCAGTACTTC.

This chain joins TRBV4-1 and TRBJ2-2, with D perhaps TRBD2 (6 bases). In germline, CDR1 is MGHRA, CDR2 YSYEKL. The V end was cut by 0 bases, the J end by 1 base, with 12 bases between. The CDR3 consists of 17 residues. The CDR3 here is CASSQERSRGNTGELFF. CDR3 DNA: TGCGCCAGCAGCCAAGAGCGCTCGCGGGGGAACACCGGGGAGCTGTTTTTT.

The genes are TRBV6-5 and TRBJ2-7; D is unclear. From germline, CDR1 is MNHEY and CDR2 SVGAGI. This CDR3 is 11 amino acids long. The ends were cut back, 5 bases at V and 6 bases at J, with 8 bases in the middle. The chain's CDR3 is CASSPGVEQYF. CDR3 DNA sequence: TGTGCCAGCAGTCCCGGAGTCGAGCAGTACTTC.

V and J are TRBV11-2 and TRBJ2-1, with D perhaps matching TRBD2 (5 bases). Germline CDR1 SGHAT, CDR2 FQNNGV. V lost 6 bases and J lost 0, with 12 bases in between. CDR3 length: 15 amino acids. CDR3 sequence: CASRTLGRSYNEQFF. The CDR3 bases are TGTGCCAGCAGGACACTAGGCCGCTCCTACAATGAGCAGTTCTTC.

There are a few counts of this clone. This chain joins TRBV7-2 and TRBJ1-1; D may be TRBD1 (5 bases). From germline, CDR1 is SGHTA and CDR2 FQGNSA. Trimming left V 2 bases short and J 11 bases short, with 24 bases between. The CDR3 loop spans 16 amino acids. The CDR3 nucleotides are TGTGCCAGCAGCTTATCTTCTTCGCAGGGAGGGGTGCAGGCTTTCTTT. It translates to CASSLSSSQGGVQAFF.

This rearrangement joins TRBV9 to TRBJ2-1; TRBD1 is a possible D gene (6 bases). V dropped 0 bases and J dropped 3 bases, with 10 bases sitting between them. The CDR3 sequence is 15 residues long. CDR1 is SGDLS and CDR2 is YYNGEE in the germline V gene. The CDR3 is CASSVGQGSYNEQFF. CDR3 coding DNA: TGTGCCAGCAGCGTAGGTCAGGGGAGCTACAATGAGCAGTTCTTC.

J is TRBJ2-3 and V is TRBV11-1; TRBD1 agrees at 7 bases. With V trimmed by 5 bases and J by 0 bases, 2 bases remained unmatched. Germline CDR1 reads SGHAT; CDR2 reads FQDESV (reference sequence). The CDR3 extends over 14 amino acids. CDR3 sequence (DNA): TGTGCCAGCAGCCGGGACAGCAGCACAGATACGCAGTATTTT. This sequence encodes CASSRDSSTDTQYF.

This clone was picked up one time. The V call is TRBV30, the J call TRBJ2-1; a weak D match, TRBD2 (5 bases). Germline values: CDR1 GTSNPN, CDR2 SVGIG (reference sequence). The germline V and J ends were trimmed by 0 bases and 14 bases, with 14 bases remaining between them. CDR3 length equals 12 residues. The CDR3 nucleotides read TGTGCCTGGAGTGTAGGCGGGCCCTGGAAGTTCTTC. Protein: CAWSVGGPWKFF.

The chain recombines TRBV5-6 with TRBJ2-7; 8 nucleotides match TRBD2. Germline V gene lookup returns CDR1 SGHDT and CDR2 YYEEEE. With 6 bases clipped from V and 0 bases from J, the junction kept 8 bases outside the gene matches. The CDR3 runs 15 residues. CDR3 in amino acids: CASTWGRGASYEQYF. The CDR3 nucleotides read TGTGCCAGCACCTGGGGGCGGGGGGCCTCCTACGAGCAGTACTTC.